Below, 20 T cell receptor beta chains from the same sample are listed, as sequenced in a study of T cell repertoires in cytomegalovirus infection. One entry per CDR3 protein, called by TCRdb with MiXCR from the reads. The repertoire holds fewer than 550,000 distinct CDR3 sequences, with more than 15% as singletons. Sequenced sample: CD8+ T cells from PBMCs. All receptors derive from a human donor in good health (CMV status not recorded). Some clones in this sample may be carry-over from other donors' samples.

This clonotype has at least ten counts. The gene calls are TRBV7-9 and TRBJ2-1; TRBD1 agrees at 7 bases. The CDR3 consists of 15 residues. V shed 5 bases, J shed 0 bases, and the junction held 4 bases outside the gene matches. Per germline, CDR1 SEHNR and CDR2 FQNEAQ (reference sequence). The chain's CDR3 is CASSRQGSSYNEQFF. Written as DNA, the CDR3 is TGTGCCAGCAGCCGACAGGGAAGCTCCTACAATGAGCAGTTCTTC.

This clonotype was seen many times. The chain is built from TRBV11-3 and TRBJ1-1; 7 positions match TRBD1. CDR3 length: 13 residues. Germline CDR1 and CDR2: SGHNT and YENEEA. V trimming: 5 bases; J trimming: 5 bases; junction bases outside the gene matches: 5. CDR3: CASSETGKTEAFF. As DNA, the CDR3 is TGTGCCAGCAGCGAGACAGGGAAAACTGAAGCTTTCTTT.

This clonotype was seen many times. The chain uses TRBV7-2 and TRBJ1-2; 10 nucleotides line up with TRBD1. J lost 3 bases, V lost 5 bases, and 3 bases had no gene match. The CDR3 has 14 residues. Per germline, CDR1 SGHTA and CDR2 FQGNSA. The CDR3: CASSPGTGDYGYTF. Here the CDR3 DNA reads TGTGCCAGCAGCCCCGGGACAGGGGACTATGGCTACACCTTC.

The DNA of the CDR3 is TGTGCCAGCAGCCAAGGAGGCAGGGAGGACATGAACACTGAAGCTTTCTTT. The encoded protein is CASSQGGREDMNTEAFF. This chain joins TRBV3-1 and TRBJ1-1, with a possible D match to TRBD1 (5 bases). The CDR3 extends over 17 amino acids. V shed 1 base and J shed 0 bases, with 15 bases lying between them. Germline V CDR1 and CDR2: LGHDT, YNNKEL (reference sequence).

This clonotype was counted ten times or more. J is TRBJ2-1 and V is TRBV5-6, with TRBD2 matching over 9 bases. V gave up 0 bases and J gave up 6 bases; unmatched junction bases: 4. CDR3 length: 15 amino acids. Germline loops: CDR1 SGHDT, CDR2 YYEEEE. CDR3 coding DNA: TGTGCCAGCAGCTTGGGCGGGGGGGCCAGCAATGAGCAGTTCTTC. Its translation: CASSLGGGASNEQFF.

To note about this clonotype: Its ends do not fully match the called genes, so a read error is possible. V gene TRBV25-1 combines with J gene TRBJ1-2; no clear D gene. The germline CDR1 and CDR2 sequences are MGHDK and SYGVNS. This CDR3 is built from 14 residues. CDR3 region: CASSESAGNYVYTF. DNA of the CDR3: TGTGCCAGCAGTGAATCCGCAGGCAACTATGTCTACACCTTC.

This chain uses TRBV19 with TRBJ1-1; D not resolved. Per the germline V gene, CDR1 is LNHDA and CDR2 is SQIVND (reference sequence). This CDR3 spans 14 amino acids. Trimming shortened V by 5 bases and J by 0 bases, and 10 bases separated the two germline ends. The CDR3 coding sequence is TGTGCCAGTAGTCCGGTCGCCATGAACACTGAAGCTTTCTTT. Protein sequence: CASSPVAMNTEAFF. The whole variable domain, remainder taken from reference TRBV19 and TRBJ1-1, is DGGITQSPKYLFRKEGQNVTLSCEQNLNHDAMYWYRQDPGQGLRLIYYSQIVNDFQKGDIAEGYSVSREKKESFPLTVTSAQKNPTAFYLCASSPVAMNTEAFFGQGTRLTVV.

The gene calls are TRBV10-1 and TRBJ2-1, with D possibly being TRBD2 (5 bases). Germline V gene data show CDR1 as WNHNN and CDR2 as SYGVQD (reference sequence). V lost 0 bases and J lost 7, with 10 bases in between. The CDR3 covers 14 residues. The CDR3 region has the DNA TGCGCCAGCAGTGAGTCTTACCGAGGGAATGAGCAGTTCTTC. It specifies CASSESYRGNEQFF.

There are a few counts of this clonotype. V gene TRBV7-9 combines with J gene TRBJ2-1, with unresolved D. Germline values: CDR1 SEHNR, CDR2 FQNEAQ (reference sequence). V shed 0 bases and J shed 8 bases, with 8 bases lying between them. The CDR3 spans 13 residues. For the CDR3, the DNA is TGTGCCAGCAGCTTAGCGAGTCGGGATGAGCAGTTCTTC. Its protein is CASSLASRDEQFF.

In this sample, this clonotype turned up many times. One junction end disagrees with the germline gene, perhaps due to a read error. The J gene is TRBJ1-1, the V gene TRBV19; no clear D gene. This CDR3 is built from 16 residues. Germline V gene data show CDR1 as LNHDA and CDR2 as SQIVND (reference sequence). The chain's CDR3 is CASIIRVGNRNTEAFF. CDR3 sequence (DNA): TGTGCCAGTATTATAAGAGTGGGGAACCGGAACACTGAAGCTTTCTTT.

This chain uses TRBV5-1 with TRBJ2-7; D is unresolved. The length of the CDR3 is 14 residues. The V gene's germline CDR1 is SGHRS and CDR2 YFSETQ. V was cut by 0 bases and J by 5 bases, with 12 bases left in between. CDR3 sequence (DNA): TGCGCCAGCAGCTTGGAGAGGAACCTGGACGAGCAGTACTTC. It yields the protein CASSLERNLDEQYF.

This clonotype showed up many times. The chain links TRBV7-6 to TRBJ2-2; 9 bases are a match to TRBD1. Germline CDR1 and CDR2: SGHVS and FNYEAQ. The CDR3 sequence is 16 residues long. V lost 3 bases and J lost 3; bases outside the gene matches: 5. Here the CDR3 DNA reads TGTGCCAGCAGCTTCCCACAGGGGGCCTACACCGGGGAGCTGTTTTTT. Encoded protein: CASSFPQGAYTGELFF. The full variable domain, rest sourced from reference TRBV7-6 and TRBJ2-2, is GAGVSQSPRYKVTKRGQDVALRCDPISGHVSLYWYRQALGQGPEFLTYFNYEAQQDKSGLPNDRFSAERPEGSISTLTIQRTEQRDSAMYRCASSFPQGAYTGELFFGEGSRLTVL.

V usage is TRBV5-6 and J usage is TRBJ2-3, with 8 bases matching TRBD1. CDR1 is SGHDT, CDR2 YYEEEE, per germline. This CDR3 has 14 residues. V lost 7 bases to trimming and J lost 5 bases; unmatched junction nucleotides: 9. The DNA for the CDR3 is TGTGCCAGCCTCGACAGGGGAGTTGTAGATACGCAGTATTTT. It specifies CASLDRGVVDTQYF.

V usage is TRBV27 and J usage is TRBJ1-2; no clear D gene. CDR1 is MNHEY, CDR2 SMNVEV, per germline (reference sequence). V shed 0 bases and J shed 6 bases, with 11 bases lying between them. The CDR3 has 14 amino acids. CDR3 in amino acids: CASSLSRSGDGYTF. The CDR3 bases are TGTGCCAGCAGTTTATCCCGGTCGGGCGATGGCTACACCTTC.

The rearrangement links TRBV7-8 to TRBJ2-6; 8 nucleotides line up with TRBD1. The CDR3 extends over 20 amino acids. Per germline, CDR1 SGHVS and CDR2 FQNEAQ. J was trimmed by 0 bases and V by 1 base; bases with no gene match: 11. CDR3 region: CASSLGYRDRTLSGANVLTF. The CDR3 region has the DNA TGTGCCAGCAGCTTAGGGTACCGGGACAGGACCCTCTCTGGGGCCAACGTCCTGACTTTC.

This chain connects TRBV10-3 to TRBJ1-1; D may be TRBD1 (5 bases). Germline-derived CDR1 and CDR2 are ENHRY and SYGVKD. The V gene lost 2 bases and the J gene lost 5 bases, with 12 bases spanning the gap. This CDR3 has 14 amino acids. The CDR3: CAISEPRDGTEAFF. The CDR3 DNA is TGTGCCATCAGTGAGCCCCGGGACGGGACTGAAGCTTTCTTT.

This clonotype has at least ten counts. The V and J genes are TRBV7-9 and TRBJ2-7; maybe TRBD2 (7 bases). The germline V gene encodes CDR1 SEHNR and CDR2 FQNEAQ (reference sequence). This CDR3 region has 16 residues. V lost 5 bases to trimming and J lost 2 bases, with 19 bases between them. Here the CDR3 reads CASSPGAGVETYEQYF. The CDR3 DNA reads as TGTGCCAGCAGCCCGGGGGCGGGGGTTGAAACCTACGAGCAGTACTTC.

With regard to this clonotype: One end of the junction varies from germline; a read error may be responsible. This rearrangement joins TRBV7-6 to TRBJ2-1; no definite D call. The CDR3 length is 16 residues. In germline, CDR1 is SGHVS, CDR2 FNYEAQ. The CDR3 sequence is CASRLLVISTYNEPFF. CDR3 in DNA: TGTGCAAGCAGATTGTTGGTAATATCCACCTACAATGAGCCGTTCTTC.

This clonotype was recorded many times. V usage is TRBV19 and J usage is TRBJ1-1; D possibly corresponds to TRBD1 (5 bases). This CDR3 contains 12 residues. The V end lost 3 bases, the J end lost 11 bases, and 13 bases lay between the germline ends. Germline V CDR1 and CDR2: LNHDA, SQIVND (reference sequence). The CDR3 coding sequence is TGTGCCAGTAGTATGGAGGGACCGGGGGCTTTCTTT. This encodes CASSMEGPGAFF.

This clonotype turned up a few times. The CDR3 reads CSAPPLAGGRDEQFF. CDR3 in DNA: TGCAGTGCTCCCCCCCTAGCGGGAGGTCGGGATGAGCAGTTCTTC. The V gene is TRBV20-1, the J gene TRBJ2-1; 11 bases fit TRBD2. The germline V gene encodes CDR1 DFQATT and CDR2 SNEGSKA (reference sequence). Losses at the gene ends were 5 bases for V and 8 bases for J; bases not matched to a gene: 11. CDR3 length: 15 residues.